The T cell receptor beta chain described here comes from a study of blood T cell repertoires in COVID-19. At the level of the study: Spain, Italy and the United States supplied samples that represented acute and convalescent COVID-19. T cells, B-cell-depleted T cells, or PBMCs supplied cDNA or gDNA.

Per germline, CDR1 SGHDT and CDR2 YYEEEE. V was shortened by 4 bases and J by 0 bases, with 14 bases between the two germline ends. CDR3 size: 16 residues. Authors' processing steps: Using reference gene primer amplification, nucleated cell counts were estimated. TCRdb's copy holds only in-frame clones and misses some; the assay was immunoSEQ multiplex PCR. V, J and clone size reflect that table, while D and trimming were determined from the DNA. The sample consists of roughly 200,000 clones, approximately 85% of them appearing once. Sequences were obtained from peripheral blood. This clonotype was sampled from a woman aged 70-85 years with active or convalescent COVID-19. This chain connects TRBV5-6 to TRBJ2-1; tentative D call: TRBD2 (6 bases). The CDR3 loop reads CASSPVTGSSYNEQFF. In DNA form, the CDR3 reads TGTGCCAGCAGCCCGGTGACCGGGAGCTCCTACAATGAGCAGTTCTTC.